This TCR beta chain was profiled in a study of cytomegalovirus exposure and HLA in healthy donors. The PCR made use of 60 Vbeta and 13 Jbeta primers. Generated by immunoSEQ multiplex PCR, the TCRdb table keeps only in-frame clones and is missing some. The table has around 120,000 clones, just over 15% seen once. The V gene lost 7 bases and the J gene lost 4 bases, with 13 bases spanning the gap. The CDR3 sequence is 13 residues long. CDR1 is MNHNS and CDR2 is SASEGT in the germline V gene. This chain uses TRBV6-1 with TRBJ1-2; D unclear. Sequencing used PBMCs. This clonotype was obtained from a woman under 30 in good health and CMV-seronegative. The CDR3 nucleotides read TGTGCCAGCACAAAAGATAGGAGCTATGGCTACACCTTC. This encodes CASTKDRSYGYTF.